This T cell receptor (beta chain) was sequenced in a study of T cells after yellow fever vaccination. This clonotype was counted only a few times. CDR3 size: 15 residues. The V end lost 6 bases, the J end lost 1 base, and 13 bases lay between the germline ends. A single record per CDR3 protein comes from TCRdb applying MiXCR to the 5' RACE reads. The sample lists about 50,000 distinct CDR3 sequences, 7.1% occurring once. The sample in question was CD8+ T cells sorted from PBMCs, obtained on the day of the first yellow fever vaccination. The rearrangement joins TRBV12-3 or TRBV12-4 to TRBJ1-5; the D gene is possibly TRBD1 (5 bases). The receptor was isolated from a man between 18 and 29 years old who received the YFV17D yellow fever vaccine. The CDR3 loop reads CASSLSRESNQPQHF. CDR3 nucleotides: TGTGCCAGCAGCCTCTCCAGGGAAAGCAATCAGCCCCAGCATTTT.